The clone carrying this T cell receptor (beta chain) was detected a few times. Its antigen is unknown. A second PCR, run for roughly 7 to 12 cycles, used a sample-barcoded 5' primer plus a J-beta primer mix. A template-switch adaptor with 12 random nucleotides tagged each cDNA molecule. From the 5' RACE reads, TCRdb called clonotypes with MiXCR, one entry per CDR3 protein. The repertoire includes over a million distinct CDR3 sequences, less than 45% of them detected once, and roughly 3.7% sits in the top ten. Germline CDR1 and CDR2: DFQATT and SNEGSKA (reference sequence). Losses at the gene ends were 5 bases for V and 8 bases for J; bases not matched to a gene: 7. The CDR3 is made up of 12 amino acids. The sample comes from a study of blood T cells in healthy people across ages. Study results and caveats: Versus aged donors, long-lived donors had higher diversity and more naive CD4+ cells.

Donation came from healthy Caucasian individuals in Russia who were aged roughly 6 to 95. Per-sample yields of isolated PBMCs were at least 6 million. J is TRBJ1-2 and V is TRBV20-1, with TRBD1 matching over 8 bases. The TCR sequence derives from a woman aged 18-30 years in good health. Sequenced material: blood. CDR3 residues: CSARQGPGGYTF. Here the CDR3 DNA reads TGCAGTGCTCGACAGGGGCCGGGGGGCTACACCTTC.